The 32 T cell receptor beta chains reported below all come from one sample, sequenced in a study of a mutant IDH1 vaccine in newly diagnosed glioma. Repertoires were generated with immunoSEQ multiplex PCR, while TCRdb's copy carries only in-frame clones and drops some. The sample holds approximately 110,000 clones, about nine tenths seen once. Antigens of these TCRs are unknown. Time point here: week 11, during vaccination. Alongside topical imiquimod, each dose of vaccine comprised 300 ug of mutant IDH1 20-mer peptide. The specimen was PBMCs, collected from a glioma patient whose treatment included an IDH1 peptide vaccine. The receptors were sampled from a woman between 50 and 59 years old with glioma.

The gene calls are TRBV29-1 and TRBJ2-5; 9 bases are a match to TRBD1. V trimming: 4 bases; J trimming: 3 bases; junction bases outside the gene matches: 0. The CDR3 extends over 12 amino acids. CDR1 is SQVTM, CDR2 ANQGSEA, per germline. CDR3 region: CSVGQGEETQYF. In nucleotides, the CDR3 is TGCAGCGTTGGACAGGGGGAAGAGACCCAGTACTTC. The variable domain in full, with the rest retrieved from reference TRBV29-1 and TRBJ2-5, is SAVISQKPSRDICQRGTSLTIQCQVDSQVTMMFWYRQQPGQSLTLIATANQGSEATYESGFVIDKFPISRPNLTFSTLTVSNMSPEDSSIYLCSVGQGEETQYFGPGTRLLVL.

CDR3 nucleotides: TGTGCCTGGAGTCGGGTCCTAGGCTACACCTTC. Amino acid sequence: CAWSRVLGYTF. This chain links TRBV30 with TRBJ1-2; no reliable D call. V gave up 2 bases and J gave up 8 bases, with 9 bases separating them. The CDR3 loop spans 11 amino acids. Germline V gives CDR1 GTSNPN, CDR2 SVGIG (reference sequence).

The chain joins TRBV18 to TRBJ2-7; unclear D gene. Trimming cost V 6 bases and J 2 bases, with 14 bases left between them. Germline CDR1 KGHSH, CDR2 LQKENI. The CDR3 runs to 14 residues. CDR3 protein: CASSRRTTPYEQYF. As DNA, the CDR3 is TGTGCCAGCTCCCGCAGGACCACACCCTACGAGCAGTACTTC.

The rearrangement uses TRBV11-1 and TRBJ2-1, with D perhaps matching TRBD2 (7 bases). V was cut by 4 bases and J by 8 bases, with 21 bases left in between. The CDR3 loop spans 16 amino acids. The germline CDR1 and CDR2 sequences are SGHAT and FQDESV (reference sequence). The CDR3 reads CASSWGGLHSGDEQFF. The CDR3 nucleotides are TGTGCCAGCAGCTGGGGGGGCCTCCACAGCGGGGATGAGCAGTTCTTC. Filled out from reference TRBV11-1 and TRBJ2-1, the complete variable domain reads EAEVAQSPRYKITEKSQAVAFWCDPISGHATLYWYRQILGQGPELLVQFQDESVVDDSQLPKDRFSAERLKGVDSTLKIQPAELGDSAMYLCASSWGGLHSGDEQFFGPGTRLTVL.

The J gene is TRBJ1-2, the V gene TRBV5-1; 7 nucleotides line up with TRBD1. Germline values: CDR1 SGHRS, CDR2 YFSETQ. V shed 6 bases, J shed 4 bases, and the junction held 6 bases outside the gene matches. The CDR3 sequence is 13 residues long. In DNA form, the CDR3 reads TGCGCCAGCAAGGAGGGGGCGCTCTATGGCTACACCTTC. Translation: CASKEGALYGYTF.

This clone was seen a handful of times. The CDR3 DNA is TGCGCCAGCAGCGGGCAGGTCAATCAGCCCCAGCATTTT. Protein sequence: CASSGQVNQPQHF. V usage is TRBV10-2 and J usage is TRBJ1-5; D unresolved. This CDR3 is 13 amino acids long. V lost 6 bases and J lost 3, with 9 bases in between. The germline CDR1 and CDR2 sequences are WSHSY and SAAADI.

This clone was counted only a few times. The chain employs TRBV11-2 and TRBJ1-4, with D possibly TRBD1 on 5 matching bases. Trimming stripped 4 bases from V and 5 bases from J, with 14 bases between. The germline V gene has CDR1 SGHAT and CDR2 FQNNGV. The length of the CDR3 is 15 residues. CDR3 in DNA: TGTGCCAGCAGCTCCATCACAGGAAAAAATGAAAAACTGTTTTTT. Encoded protein: CASSSITGKNEKLFF.

V usage is TRBV25-1 and J usage is TRBJ1-2; TRBD1 aligns across 7 bases. Germline CDR1 MGHDK, CDR2 SYGVNS. The CDR3 totals 11 residues. Trimming cost V 9 bases and J 9 bases; bases outside gene matches: 7. CDR3 sequence: CASKTGPSYTF. In DNA, the CDR3 is TGTGCCAGTAAGACAGGGCCCAGCTACACCTTC.

This clone was seen only once. CDR3 sequence: CASSLGQASYEQYF. DNA of the CDR3: TGTGCCAGCAGTTTAGGACAGGCCTCCTACGAGCAGTACTTC. The rearrangement links TRBV6-5 to TRBJ2-5; TRBD1 matches 7 bases. The last part of the DNA fits TRBJ2-7 better; the J call may be wrong. The CDR3 consists of 14 residues. In germline, CDR1 is MNHEY, CDR2 SVGAGI.

V and J are TRBV19 and TRBJ1-3, with 9 bases aligning to TRBD1. CDR3 size: 17 residues. V shed 7 bases and J 4 bases; nucleotides not matched to a gene: 14. Germline-derived CDR1 and CDR2 are LNHDA and SQIVND (reference sequence). CDR3 nucleotides: TGTGCCAGTAAAGGACAGGGGAGGAATTTAAGCGGAAACACCATATATTTT. Its translation is CASKGQGRNLSGNTIYF. Based on the CDR3 plus reference TRBV19 and TRBJ1-3, the full variable domain is DGGITQSPKYLFRKEGQNVTLSCEQNLNHDAMYWYRQDPGQGLRLIYYSQIVNDFQKGDIAEGYSVSREKKESFPLTVTSAQKNPTAFYLCASKGQGRNLSGNTIYFGEGSWLTVV.

This sequence joins TRBV5-6 and TRBJ1-2; D is possibly TRBD1 (5 bases). Germline loops: CDR1 SGHDT, CDR2 YYEEEE. V dropped 1 base and J dropped 0 bases, with 16 bases sitting between them. The CDR3 extends over 17 amino acids. The CDR3: CASSLTGRALSNYGYTF. The CDR3 DNA sequence: TGTGCCAGCAGCTTGACGGGCAGGGCGCTCTCTAACTATGGCTACACCTTC.

V gene TRBV7-6 combines with J gene TRBJ2-6; D is uncertain. Trimming shortened V by 1 base and J by 0 bases, and 4 bases separated the two germline ends. Germline-derived CDR1 and CDR2 are SGHVS and FNYEAQ. The CDR3 has 15 amino acids. The CDR3 DNA reads TGTGCCAGCAGCTTAGGAGCCTCTGGGGCCAACGTCCTGACTTTC. It encodes CASSLGASGANVLTF.

CDR3 DNA: TGTGCCAGCAGTTCCTGGGGGGGCGACAGGGGAGGGGACTATAGTGGCTACACCTTC. Protein sequence: CASSSWGGDRGGDYSGYTF. The gene calls are TRBV27 and TRBJ1-2; the match to TRBD1 covers 8 bases. The ends lost 4 bases at V and 7 bases at J; junction bases unmatched: 23. This CDR3 is 19 amino acids long. Germline V lookup: CDR1 MNHEY, CDR2 SMNVEV (reference sequence).

This clone was seen a single time. The chain links TRBV28 to TRBJ1-4; no clear D gene. Germline CDR1 and CDR2: MDHEN and SYDVKM. V lost 7 bases to trimming and J lost 6 bases, with 9 bases between them. CDR3 length: 12 amino acids. The CDR3 sequence: CASKVFDEKLFF. For the CDR3, the DNA is TGTGCCAGCAAAGTTTTTGATGAAAAACTGTTTTTT.

The J gene is TRBJ2-7, the V gene TRBV7-9, with TRBD2 matching 7 bases. Germline V gene sequence: CDR1 SEHNR, CDR2 FQNEAQ (reference sequence). The V segment lost 5 bases and the J segment 2 bases; nucleotides outside the gene matches: 12. The CDR3 loop spans 16 amino acids. CDR3 sequence (DNA): TGTGCCAGCAGCCCGGCCGGGACCCGGGGGGCCTACGAGCAGTACTTC. It specifies CASSPAGTRGAYEQYF. Variable domain in full (rest from reference TRBV7-9 and TRBJ2-7): DTGVSQNPRHKITKRGQNVTFRCDPISEHNRLYWYRQTLGQGPEFLTYFQNEAQLEKSRLLSDRFSAERPKGSFSTLEIQRTEQGDSAMYLCASSPAGTRGAYEQYFGPGTRLTVT.

This sequence joins TRBV7-9 and TRBJ2-7, with TRBD1 matching 9 bases. J lost 3 bases, V lost 5 bases, and 11 bases had no gene match. This CDR3 has 16 residues. Germline assignment: CDR1 SEHNR and CDR2 FQNEAQ (reference sequence). CDR3 region: CASSMTGTGLFYEQYF. The CDR3 bases are TGTGCCAGCAGCATGACCGGGACAGGGCTTTTCTACGAGCAGTACTTC.

In DNA form, the CDR3 reads TGTGCCAGCAGTTCCTCCACTCTGACAGGTCCCCACGAGCAGTACTTC. Amino acid sequence: CASSSSTLTGPHEQYF. The V call is TRBV28, the J call TRBJ2-7, with TRBD1 as a possible D gene (6 bases). Germline CDR1 MDHEN, CDR2 SYDVKM. The V gene lost 4 bases and the J gene lost 5 bases, with 21 bases spanning the gap. CDR3 length: 16 residues.

DNA for the CDR3: TGCAGCGCCGCGGACAGGGGGCTCTACGAGCAGTACTTC. Protein sequence: CSAADRGLYEQYF. The V and J genes are TRBV29-1 and TRBJ2-7, with 11 nucleotides matching TRBD1. In germline, CDR1 is SQVTM, CDR2 ANQGSEA. CDR3 length: 13 residues. V trimming: 7 bases; J trimming: 3 bases; junction bases outside the gene matches: 5.

The count of this clone is one. This rearrangement joins TRBV5-1 to TRBJ2-7; the D gene is possibly TRBD1 (6 bases). CDR1 SGHRS and CDR2 YFSETQ come from the germline V gene. Trimming shortened V by 1 base and J by 3 bases, and 17 bases separated the two germline ends. CDR3 length equals 16 residues. CDR3 sequence reads: CASSLRRDTRNYEQYF. The DNA of the CDR3 is TGCGCCAGCAGCTTGCGCCGGGACACTCGGAACTACGAGCAGTACTTC.

The rearrangement uses TRBV9 and TRBJ2-7; D may correspond to TRBD1 or TRBD2 (6 bases each). Germline loops: CDR1 SGDLS, CDR2 YYNGEE. The CDR3 has 15 amino acids. V was trimmed by 3 bases and J by 2 bases, leaving 15 bases between them. The chain's CDR3 is CASSGGGQSPYEQYF. The CDR3 DNA sequence: TGTGCCAGCAGCGGGGGAGGACAGTCACCCTACGAGCAGTACTTC.

This clone came up once. The sample has other DNA sequences that encode this CDR3 too. CDR3 nucleotides: TGTGCCAGCTCACCGGGGGGGAGTGAGACCCAGTACTTC. Translated, it gives CASSPGGSETQYF. The chain combines TRBV18 with TRBJ2-5; 7 bases are a match to TRBD2. This CDR3 is built from 13 residues. Trimming at V came to 3 bases and at J to 5 bases, leaving 3 bases not matched to a gene. The germline V gene encodes CDR1 KGHSH and CDR2 LQKENI.

The chain is built from TRBV19 and TRBJ2-5; D ambiguous. Looked up from germline, CDR1 is LNHDA and CDR2 is SQIVND (reference sequence). The V gene lost 5 bases and the J gene lost 5 bases, with 12 bases spanning the gap. This CDR3 is built from 13 residues. CDR3 sequence (DNA): TGTGCCAGTAGTCCCTTGGGTAGTGAGACCCAGTACTTC. Amino acids: CASSPLGSETQYF.

The rearrangement uses TRBV30 and TRBJ1-2, with D perhaps matching TRBD1 (5 bases). CDR3 length: 12 amino acids. V lost 6 bases to trimming and J lost 6 bases, with 14 bases between them. Germline V gene data show CDR1 as GTSNPN and CDR2 as SVGIG (reference sequence). The CDR3 DNA reads TGTGCCTGCCAAAGGGACGTGGATGGCTACACCTTC. Residues: CACQRDVDGYTF.

The chain is built from TRBV18 and TRBJ2-7; TRBD1 agrees at 10 bases. Germline trimming cut 2 bases from V and 7 bases from J; bases unmatched to any gene: 5. The CDR3 contains 14 residues. Germline V CDR1 and CDR2: KGHSH, LQKENI. The CDR3 region has the DNA TGTGCCAGCTCACCAGGGACAGGGGCCTGGGAGCAGTACTTC. Translating it yields CASSPGTGAWEQYF.

The chain uses TRBV6-5 and TRBJ1-1, with 8 bases aligning to TRBD1. The CDR3 is 14 residues long. V was pared by 6 bases and J by 6 bases, with 9 bases of the junction left unmatched. Germline CDR1 and CDR2: MNHEY and SVGAGI. CDR3 sequence (DNA): TGTGCCAGCAGGAGACAGGGGAGGTCTCCTGAAGCTTTCTTT. This translates into CASRRQGRSPEAFF.

CDR3 protein: CASSLRQGQETQYF. As DNA, the CDR3 is TGTGCCAGCTCACTTCGACAGGGACAAGAGACCCAGTACTTC. The gene calls are TRBV18 and TRBJ2-5; the match to TRBD1 covers 7 bases. V trimming: 4 bases; J trimming: 2 bases; junction bases outside the gene matches: 4. The CDR3 contains 14 residues. CDR1 and CDR2 from the germline V gene are KGHSH and LQKENI.

This chain links TRBV5-6 with TRBJ2-5; D gene ambiguous. This CDR3 is 17 amino acids long. Germline lookup yields CDR1 SGHDT and CDR2 YYEEEE. Trimming left V 4 bases short and J 0 bases short, with 19 bases between. CDR3 sequence: CASSTRHGANYQETQYF. Written as DNA, the CDR3 is TGTGCCAGCAGCACCAGACATGGAGCGAACTACCAAGAGACCCAGTACTTC.

The V call is TRBV27, the J call TRBJ1-4; D gene unclear. Trimming removed 6 bases from V and 7 bases from J, with 12 bases in between. CDR1 is MNHEY and CDR2 is SMNVEV in the germline V gene (reference sequence). The CDR3 covers 13 residues. This CDR3 is CASSSLGAEKLFF. DNA for the CDR3: TGTGCCAGCAGCTCCCTGGGTGCTGAAAAACTGTTTTTT.

The J gene is TRBJ1-2, the V gene TRBV5-4, with D hard to call. The ends were cut back, 2 bases at V and 2 bases at J, with 10 bases in the middle. This CDR3 contains 14 residues. CDR1 is SGHNT and CDR2 is YYREEE in the germline V gene (reference sequence). The CDR3 reads CASSFRDSNYGYTF. In DNA form, the CDR3 reads TGTGCCAGCAGCTTCCGGGATTCCAACTATGGCTACACCTTC.

The gene calls are TRBV6-5 and TRBJ2-1; a possible D gene is TRBD2 (5 bases). CDR1 is MNHEY and CDR2 is SVGAGI in the germline V gene. Trimming removed 6 bases from V and 4 bases from J, with 7 bases in between. This CDR3 is built from 12 residues. The CDR3 here is CASRDSYNEQFF. CDR3 in DNA: TGTGCCAGCAGGGACTCTTACAATGAGCAGTTCTTC.

The chain is built from TRBV29-1 and TRBJ2-4; tentatively, D is TRBD1 (6 bases). The CDR3 consists of 16 residues. The V gene lost 4 bases and the J gene lost 0 bases, with 16 bases spanning the gap. Germline values: CDR1 SQVTM, CDR2 ANQGSEA. The CDR3 DNA reads as TGCAGCGTTGCAGTAGGACAGAGACTAGCCAAAAACATTCAGTACTTC. Protein: CSVAVGQRLAKNIQYF.

The V call is TRBV7-9, the J call TRBJ2-2; D is ambiguous. Trimming took 0 bases from V and 3 from J, leaving 5 bases between them. CDR1 and CDR2 (germline): SEHNR, FQNEAQ (reference sequence). There are 14 residues in the CDR3. The CDR3 reads CASSLAGYTGELFF. CDR3 DNA: TGTGCCAGCAGCTTAGCGGGATACACCGGGGAGCTGTTTTTT. The complete variable domain, with remaining parts taken from reference TRBV7-9 and TRBJ2-2, reads DTGVSQNPRHKITKRGQNVTFRCDPISEHNRLYWYRQTLGQGPEFLTYFQNEAQLEKSRLLSDRFSAERPKGSFSTLEIQRTEQGDSAMYLCASSLAGYTGELFFGEGSRLTVL.